This is a list of T cell receptor beta chains from one sample in a study of blood T cells in healthy people across ages. TCRdb analysed the 5' RACE reads with MiXCR anew, one entry per CDR3 protein. The table includes 900,000 to 950,000 distinct CDR3 sequences, under 35% detected once. The sample was also reused in another study, on T cells of mothers and their children.

Sequencing input: blood. The origin of the receptors is a woman between 40 and 50 years old in good health. Each CDR3 is given with its conserved first and last residue. The order of the fields is clone size, V gene, J gene, CDR3 protein. Only part of the rows carry a size: once, few, many, or a class if the clone is expanded.

few	TRBV29-1	TRBJ2-7	CSVQDRAYEQYF
-	TRBV28	TRBJ2-1	CASSSGAATFTYNEQFF
many	TRBV14	TRBJ2-7	CASSRQDWPQYF
-	TRBV3-1	TRBJ1-2	CASSQQITGPGYTF
few	TRBV3-1	TRBJ2-5	CASSQLRGANTYQETQYF
many	TRBV12-3/TRBV12-4	TRBJ2-3	CASSPGTSGGATDTQYF
-	TRBV20-1	TRBJ1-2	CSTSIQTNYGYTF
few	TRBV7-2	TRBJ2-3	CASSPQVAADTRYF
-	TRBV4-1	TRBJ1-2	CASSQVRASLSQIYGYTF
many	TRBV5-4	TRBJ1-1	CASSPLGGTAYMNTEAFF
many	TRBV20-1	TRBJ2-7	CSARKGADEQYF
few	TRBV4-1	TRBJ1-1	CASRYPGGRRGTEAFF
few	TRBV7-9	TRBJ2-1	CASSPLSFGQFF
-	TRBV6-2/TRBV6-3	TRBJ2-1	CASSYTAGLDEQFF
many	TRBV20-1	TRBJ1-2	CSAGGSYGYTF
-	TRBV5-5	TRBJ2-6	CASSLTPGQGLSGANVLTF
-	TRBV5-1	TRBJ1-1	CASSLTGLLNTEAFF
few	TRBV5-5	-	CASSFYKLVIYEQYF
-	TRBV12-3/TRBV12-4	TRBJ1-1	CASSLGPPGTRNTEAFF
few	TRBV4-2	TRBJ1-2	CASSQGTGSSGYTF
-	TRBV3-1	TRBJ1-2	CASSQGPAGYGYTF
-	TRBV5-1	TRBJ1-6	CASSEGFANNSPLHF
-	TRBV12-3/TRBV12-4	TRBJ2-7	CASSLRQGSGYEQYF
-	TRBV2	TRBJ1-5	CASRETQNQPQHF
-	TRBV5-1	TRBJ1-4	CASSLSGEVEKLFF
many	TRBV5-1	TRBJ2-5	CASSLDVGETQYF
few	TRBV28	TRBJ2-2	CASSLGSGFSTGELFF
-	TRBV7-3	TRBJ1-2	CASSLTQQGLGVYGYTF
few	TRBV5-5	TRBJ1-2	CASSLEGLGQIVNYGYTF
-	TRBV12-3/TRBV12-4	TRBJ2-1	CASSLSGGDQFF
once	TRBV7-2	TRBJ2-7	CASSPPSGLYEQYF
many	TRBV12-3/TRBV12-4	TRBJ2-7	CASSLRQTTISYEQYF
few	TRBV9	TRBJ2-7	CASSGYRGQLGEQYF
-	TRBV2	TRBJ2-1	CVSTGLGNNEQFF
few	TRBV27	TRBJ2-7	CASSPEAGGQYEQYF
few	TRBV13	TRBJ1-1	CASSGDRGPLGSSTEAFF
many	TRBV29-1	TRBJ1-2	CSVRGQGRDGYTF
-	TRBV28	TRBJ2-3	CASSHTGTGRGGTDTQYF
few	TRBV9	TRBJ2-1	CASSAQTGPNEQFF
-	TRBV6-1	TRBJ2-2	CASSEVPGQTGELFF
-	TRBV20-1	TRBJ1-2	CSARDPGDYYGYTF
few	TRBV14	TRBJ1-1	CASSLFDRNTEAFF
once	TRBV10-1	TRBJ2-3	CATAEGLAGVDTQYF